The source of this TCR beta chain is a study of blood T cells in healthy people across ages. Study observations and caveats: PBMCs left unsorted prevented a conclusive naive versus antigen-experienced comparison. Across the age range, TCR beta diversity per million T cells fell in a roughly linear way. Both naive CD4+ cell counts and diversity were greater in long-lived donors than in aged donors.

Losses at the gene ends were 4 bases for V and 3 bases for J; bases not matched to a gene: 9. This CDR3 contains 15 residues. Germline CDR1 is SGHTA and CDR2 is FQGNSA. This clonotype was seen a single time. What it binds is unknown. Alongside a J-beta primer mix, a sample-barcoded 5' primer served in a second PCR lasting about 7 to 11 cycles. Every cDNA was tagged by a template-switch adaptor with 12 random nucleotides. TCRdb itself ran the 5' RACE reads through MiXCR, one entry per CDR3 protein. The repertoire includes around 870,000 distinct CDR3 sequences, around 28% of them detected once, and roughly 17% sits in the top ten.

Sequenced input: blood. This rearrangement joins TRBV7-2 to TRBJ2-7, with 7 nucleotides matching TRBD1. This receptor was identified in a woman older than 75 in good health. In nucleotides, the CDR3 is TGTGCCAGCAGCTCCCGACAGGGCTCGGGCTACGAGCAGTACTTC. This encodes CASSSRQGSGYEQYF.